The clone carrying this T cell receptor beta chain was seen just once. This sample is part of a study of blood T cell repertoires in COVID-19. Study at large: Sites in the United States, Italy and Spain provided acute and convalescent COVID-19 samples.

TCRdb's table, derived via immunoSEQ multiplex PCR, lists solely in-frame clones and lacks some. The table includes around 620,000 clones, about nine tenths detected once. CDR3 length: 15 amino acids. Trimming took 3 bases from V and 2 from J, leaving 13 bases between them. The germline CDR1 and CDR2 sequences are SEHNR and FQNEAQ (reference sequence). The chain joins TRBV7-9 to TRBJ1-1; D unresolved. The material sequenced was peripheral blood. This receptor was identified in a woman between 18 and 29 years old with acute or convalescent COVID-19. As DNA, the CDR3 is TGTGCCAGCAGCTTGATAGGTCGGAGAAACACTGAAGCTTTCTTT. Translating it yields CASSLIGRRNTEAFF. Full variable domain (remainder filled in from reference TRBV7-9 and TRBJ1-1): DTGVSQNPRHKITKRGQNVTFRCDPISEHNRLYWYRQTLGQGPEFLTYFQNEAQLEKSRLLSDRFSAERPKGSFSTLEIQRTEQGDSAMYLCASSLIGRRNTEAFFGQGTRLTVV.